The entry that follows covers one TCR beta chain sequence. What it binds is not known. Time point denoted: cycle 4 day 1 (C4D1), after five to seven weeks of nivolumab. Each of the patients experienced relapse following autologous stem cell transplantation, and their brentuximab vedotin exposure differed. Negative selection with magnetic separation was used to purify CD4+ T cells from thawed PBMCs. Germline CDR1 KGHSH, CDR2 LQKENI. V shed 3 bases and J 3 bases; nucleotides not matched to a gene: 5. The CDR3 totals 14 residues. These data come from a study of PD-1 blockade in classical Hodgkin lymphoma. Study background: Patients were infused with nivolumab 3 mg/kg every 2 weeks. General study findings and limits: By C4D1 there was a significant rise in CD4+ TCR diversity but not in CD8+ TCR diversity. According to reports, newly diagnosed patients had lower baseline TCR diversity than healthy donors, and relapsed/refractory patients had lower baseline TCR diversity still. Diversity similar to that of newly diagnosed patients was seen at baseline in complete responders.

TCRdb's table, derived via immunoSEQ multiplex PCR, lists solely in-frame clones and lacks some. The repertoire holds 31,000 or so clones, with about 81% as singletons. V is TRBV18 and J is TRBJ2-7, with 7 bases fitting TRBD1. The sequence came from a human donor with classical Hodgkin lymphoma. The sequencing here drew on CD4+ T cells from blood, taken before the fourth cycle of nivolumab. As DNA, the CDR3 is TGTGCCAGCTCACCTTCGACAGGGTTCTACGAGCAGTACTTC. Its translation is CASSPSTGFYEQYF.